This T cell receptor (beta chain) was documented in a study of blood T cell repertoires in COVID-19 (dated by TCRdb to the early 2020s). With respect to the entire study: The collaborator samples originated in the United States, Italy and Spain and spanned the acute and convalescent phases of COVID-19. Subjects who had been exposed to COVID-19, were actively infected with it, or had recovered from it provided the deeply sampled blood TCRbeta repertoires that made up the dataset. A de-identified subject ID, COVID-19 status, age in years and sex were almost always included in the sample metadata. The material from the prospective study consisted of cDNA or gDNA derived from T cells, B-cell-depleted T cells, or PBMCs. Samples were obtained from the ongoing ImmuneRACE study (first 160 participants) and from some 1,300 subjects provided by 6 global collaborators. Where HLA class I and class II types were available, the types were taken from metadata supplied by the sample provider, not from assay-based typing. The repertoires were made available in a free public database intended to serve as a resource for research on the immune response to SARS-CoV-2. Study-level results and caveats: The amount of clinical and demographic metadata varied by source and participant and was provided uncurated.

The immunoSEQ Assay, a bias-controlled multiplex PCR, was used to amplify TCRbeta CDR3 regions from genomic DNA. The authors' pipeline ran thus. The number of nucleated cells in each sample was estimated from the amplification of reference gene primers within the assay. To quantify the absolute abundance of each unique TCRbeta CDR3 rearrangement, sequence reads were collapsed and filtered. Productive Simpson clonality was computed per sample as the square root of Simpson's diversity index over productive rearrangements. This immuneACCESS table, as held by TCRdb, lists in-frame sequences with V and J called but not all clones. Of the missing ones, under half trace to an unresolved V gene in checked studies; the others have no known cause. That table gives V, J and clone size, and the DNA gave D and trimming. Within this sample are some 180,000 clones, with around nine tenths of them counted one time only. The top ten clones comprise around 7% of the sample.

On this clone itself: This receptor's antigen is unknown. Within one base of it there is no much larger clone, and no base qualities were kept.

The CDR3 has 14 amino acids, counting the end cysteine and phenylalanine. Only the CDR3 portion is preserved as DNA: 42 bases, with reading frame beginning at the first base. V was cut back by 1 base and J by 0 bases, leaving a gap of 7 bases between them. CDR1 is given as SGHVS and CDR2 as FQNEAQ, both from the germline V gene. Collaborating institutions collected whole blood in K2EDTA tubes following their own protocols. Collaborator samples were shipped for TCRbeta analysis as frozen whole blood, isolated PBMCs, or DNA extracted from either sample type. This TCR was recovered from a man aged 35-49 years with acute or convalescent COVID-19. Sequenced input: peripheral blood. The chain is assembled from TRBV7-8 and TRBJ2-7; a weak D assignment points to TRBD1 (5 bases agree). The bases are TGTGCCAGCAGCTTAGGACAGTCCTCCTACGAGCAGTACTTC. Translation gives CASSLGQSSYEQYF.